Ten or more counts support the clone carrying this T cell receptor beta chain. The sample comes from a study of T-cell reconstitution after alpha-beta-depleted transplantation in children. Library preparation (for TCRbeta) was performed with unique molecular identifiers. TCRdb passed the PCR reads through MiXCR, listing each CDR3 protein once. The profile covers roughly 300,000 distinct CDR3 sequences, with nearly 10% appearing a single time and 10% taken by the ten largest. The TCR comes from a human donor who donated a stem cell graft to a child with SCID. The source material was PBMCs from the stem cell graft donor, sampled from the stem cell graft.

The chain's CDR3 is CASSLGPAYEQYF. CDR3 nucleotide sequence: TGTGCCAGCAGTCTTGGGCCCGCCTACGAGCAGTACTTC. V and J are TRBV12-3 or TRBV12-4 and TRBJ2-7; D remains ambiguous. V was clipped by 5 bases and J by 2 bases, with 10 bases between them. This CDR3 is 13 amino acids long.